This T cell receptor beta chain originates from a study of blood T cell repertoires in COVID-19. The wider study: Samples of COVID-19 (acute and convalescent) were obtained from the United States, Italy and Spain.

J gave up 5 bases and V 4 bases, and 12 bases lay outside the gene matches. The CDR3 consists of 16 residues. Germline V gene data show CDR1 as LGHDT and CDR2 as YNNKEL (reference sequence). In the original processing: Quantification of nucleated cells was approximated via reference gene primer amplification. Using immunoSEQ multiplex PCR, the repertoire was profiled, and TCRdb retains in-frame clones only, with some absent. For V, J and clone size, that table is used; D and trimming come from the DNA. The sample has under 300,000 clones; approximately 85% are singletons. J is TRBJ2-5 and V is TRBV3-1 (or the pseudogene TRBV3-2); 8 nucleotides agree with TRBD2. The sample consisted of peripheral blood. The clonotype comes from a woman in her sixties or seventies with acute or convalescent COVID-19. The CDR3 reads CASSPSSGSGVETQYF. The CDR3, as DNA: TGTGCCAGCAGCCCCTCCTCGGGTAGCGGGGTGGAGACCCAGTACTTC.